Below, 8 T cell receptor beta chains from the same sample are listed, as sequenced in a study of blood T cell repertoires in COVID-19. Clones were sequenced by immunoSEQ multiplex PCR, and TCRdb holds only the in-frame ones, with some missing. The repertoire holds fewer than 250,000 clones, with 70% to 90% as singletons. Source material: peripheral blood. The receptors derive from a woman aged 40 to 55 with acute or convalescent COVID-19.

The rearrangement links TRBV19 to TRBJ1-5; weak D call: TRBD1 (6 bases). The germline gives CDR1 LNHDA, CDR2 SQIVND (reference sequence). The V and J ends lost 6 bases and 7 bases respectively, with 19 bases between them. The CDR3 has 15 amino acids. The CDR3 DNA reads TGTGCCAGTAGACCGGACAGAGAGGGGTTCCAGCCCCAGCATTTT. It codes for CASRPDREGFQPQHF.

V is TRBV5-1 and J is TRBJ2-4, with 8 nucleotides matching TRBD1. V shed 4 bases and J 6 bases; nucleotides not matched to a gene: 15. Germline CDR1 reads SGHRS; CDR2 reads YFSETQ. The CDR3 runs to 17 residues. As DNA, the CDR3 is TGCGCCAGCAGCCGAATCCAGGACAGGGCGGGTGGAAACATTCAGTACTTC. This gives the protein CASSRIQDRAGGNIQYF.

As DNA, the CDR3 is TGCGCCAGCAGCCATACGACAGGGGGCGGCCAGCCCCAGCATTTT. Its translation: CASSHTTGGGQPQHF. The chain couples TRBV4-1 to TRBJ1-5, with TRBD1 matching over 10 bases. Unmatched junction bases numbered 6, after V lost 3 bases and J lost 7 bases. The CDR3 extends over 15 amino acids. The germline gives CDR1 MGHRA, CDR2 YSYEKL.

This clone was observed a handful of times. This rearrangement joins TRBV25-1 to TRBJ2-3; 7 bases agree with TRBD2. This CDR3 has 16 amino acids. The V segment lost 4 bases and the J segment 0 bases; nucleotides outside the gene matches: 7. Germline V gene lookup returns CDR1 MGHDK and CDR2 SYGVNS. CDR3 region: CASSGTDSGSTDTQYF. CDR3 DNA sequence: TGTGCCAGCAGTGGAACGGATAGCGGGAGCACAGATACGCAGTATTTT.

The chain couples TRBV7-3 to TRBJ2-1; TRBD2 aligns across 7 bases. Germline-derived CDR1 and CDR2 are SGHTA and FQGTGA. The CDR3 has 16 amino acids. V lost 5 bases, J lost 7 bases, and 14 bases stayed unmatched. DNA for the CDR3: TGTGCCAGCAGCCTCCGAGCGGGGAGGTCTGGGAATGAGCAGTTCTTC. It specifies CASSLRAGRSGNEQFF.

This clone was detected only a few times. The chain has TRBV5-6 and TRBJ2-5; 9 bases map to TRBD1. This CDR3 contains 15 residues. The J segment lost 5 bases and the V segment lost 4 bases, leaving 9 bases of the junction unmatched. Germline CDR1 SGHDT, CDR2 YYEEEE. The DNA for the CDR3 is TGTGCCAGCAGCCGAGGGGGACAGGGAGAGGAGACCCAGTACTTC. It specifies CASSRGGQGEETQYF.

This clone was detected only once. The chain combines TRBV19 with TRBJ2-1; 10 nucleotides align to TRBD2. The germline gives CDR1 LNHDA, CDR2 SQIVND (reference sequence). The CDR3 consists of 15 residues. V shed 6 bases, J shed 9 bases, and the junction held 11 bases outside the gene matches. In DNA, the CDR3 is TGTGCCAGTAGCGGAGCGGGGGGGCCTGGTAGTGAGCAGTTCTTC. It specifies CASSGAGGPGSEQFF.

The chain has TRBV5-6 and TRBJ2-7; D is unresolved. Trimming removed 2 bases at V and 0 bases at J, with 12 bases between. This CDR3 region has 15 residues. Germline loops: CDR1 SGHDT, CDR2 YYEEEE. The CDR3 nucleotides read TGTGCCAGCAGCTTCGGAGTTCTGAGCTCCTACGAGCAGTACGTC. As protein: CASSFGVLSSYEQYV.